This TCR beta chain is from a study of neurological immune-mediated disorders (dated 2019 in TCRdb). Study-level background: Among the roughly 34 multiple sclerosis patients, relapsing-remitting MS accounted for around 30 and secondary progressive MS accounted for 3. The cohort comprised 68 subjects: 14 HAM/TSP patients, 35 or so multiple sclerosis patients and 20 healthy controls. Alongside PBMC samples, the set of some 98 TCR-beta libraries contained longitudinal samples, technical triplicates, and paired CD4+ and CD8+ T-cell subsets that had been sorted. Using UMI-based sequencing, the study compared peripheral blood TCR-beta repertoires from patients with HTLV-I-associated myelopathy (HAM/TSP), patients with multiple sclerosis, and healthy controls.

Unsorted PBMC libraries were generated from 2 million PBMCs stored in RNAlater at -80 °C until RNA extraction. Multiple sclerosis patients were enrolled in a US clinical protocol evaluating disease progression by magnetic resonance imaging. Peripheral blood was subjected to Ficoll-Hypaque density gradient centrifugation to isolate PBMCs, which were then cryopreserved in liquid nitrogen. The sample holds a few counts of this clonotype. This clone's antigen is unknown. One end of the junction does not line up with germline, which may come from a read error. The investigation overall reported the following: No association of the MS cluster with clinical or MRI features was observed, and the need for larger cohorts was stated by the authors. Expanded clones from different subjects shared no identical CDR3 amino acid sequences, which suggests that TCR-beta repertoires were private in all groups. In phylogenetic analysis, the repertoires of 18 of 34 MS patients grouped into a cluster of related CDR3 sequences, which suggests a possible signature at the repertoire level. The highest TCR clonal expansion was observed in HAM/TSP patients, whereas the lowest was observed in MS patients, even when compared with healthy controls.

There are 12 amino acids in the CDR3, from cysteine to phenylalanine inclusive. Of all the DNA, just the CDR3 is kept, 36 bases in frame from base 1. CDR1 and CDR2 were assigned from the germline V gene (reference sequence) as LGHDT and YNNKEL. cDNA was synthesized by template-switch 5'RACE using a primer with a 10-nucleotide random unique molecular identifier that tagged each TCR transcript. Every sequencing run covered 15-18 subjects and yielded more than 160 million TCR-beta sequences. Total RNA was extracted with the RNeasy kit. Using the KAPA Real-time Library Amplification kit, TCR-beta VDJ regions were amplified with primers for the TCR constant region and the 5'RACE anchor. Sample indexes and Illumina adaptors were added in a first PCR, after which library yield was increased in a second PCR. After purification with Ampure beads, the TCR product of roughly 650 bp was size-selected on a 2% E-gel SizeSelection system. Library quality was checked on a Bioanalyzer, concentration was measured with Qubit, and libraries were quantified with the Kapa Library Quantification kit before pooling. Libraries were sequenced paired-end 2 x 150 bp on an Illumina HiSeq 2500. To increase sequence diversity, roughly 24-30% phiX was spiked into each library pool. Under the source paper's analysis protocol: The UMI-based MiGEC pipeline processed quality-filtered reads and removed over 80% of raw TCR sequences during error correction. IMGT germline references were used for aligning VDJ genes, and each clonotype was defined as a unique CDR3 amino acid sequence together with its V-J genes. Clonal expansion, Shannon diversity, and CDR3 relatedness (CalcPairwiseDistances, ClusterSamples) were evaluated with VDJtools, and phylogenetic trees were built with CLCbio workbench. Expanded clones were defined as having at least 8 unique UMIs, based on coefficient-of-variation modelling across technical triplicates. The public reads were run again by TCRdb, first through fastp at Q25 and then through MiXCR, and only productive beta chains were kept. Rows are unified per CDR3 protein, each entry keeping the most common DNA and genes. What appears here as the V and J calls and clone size reflects TCRdb's work, not the paper's. The sample data list around 69,000 distinct CDR3 sequences, and 3.4% of these were observed just once. The ten largest clones add up to about 3.5% of the sample.

This receptor chain uses TRBV3-1 and TRBJ2-3; perhaps TRBD1 is the D gene, with 6 bases matching. Sequenced input: PBMCs. This clonotype was obtained from a man aged 35 to 55 with multiple sclerosis. The nucleotides read TGTGCCAACAGCCAAAGAGGGGGAACGCAGTATTTT. This is translated as CANSQRGGTQYF.